The 30 T cell receptor beta chains below all came from one sample that was sequenced in a study of post-analysis software for immune sequencing data. Unique molecular identifiers featured in each of the TCR beta cDNA libraries. From the PCR reads, TCRdb called clonotypes with MiXCR, one entry per CDR3 protein. The table records about 460,000 distinct CDR3 sequences, roughly 45% of them present only once. General study results and limits: Controls showed lower frequencies than patients for several TRBV segments, and TRBV5-6, TRBV5-1 and TRBV20-1 were among these.

Their antigen targets remain unknown. Material for sequencing was blood. These receptors were taken from a girl aged 5 to 17 with multiple sclerosis.

This clonotype came up a few times. V is TRBV10-3 and J is TRBJ2-1; D gene unclear. With 0 bases removed from V and 0 bases from J, the gap between germline ends came to 9 bases. Germline V gene lookup returns CDR1 ENHRY and CDR2 SYGVKD. The CDR3 totals 16 residues. CDR3 loop: CAISESSPNSYNEQFF. For the CDR3, the DNA is TGTGCCATCAGTGAGTCGTCCCCGAACTCCTACAATGAGCAGTTCTTC.

CDR3 DNA sequence: TGTGCCAGCAGTTACGTAGACTCCGCTTCCTACAATGAGCAGTTCTTC. Translation: CASSYVDSASYNEQFF. J is TRBJ2-1 and V is TRBV6-5; D remains unclear. The CDR3 consists of 16 residues. The V and J ends lost 2 bases and 1 base respectively, with 12 bases between them. Per the germline V gene, CDR1 is MNHEY and CDR2 is SVGAGI.

The chain is built from TRBV11-2 and TRBJ2-5; possibly TRBD2 for D (6 bases). V was shortened by 5 bases and J by 1 base, with 11 bases between the two germline ends. This CDR3 region has 14 residues. Per germline, CDR1 SGHAT and CDR2 FQNNGV. CDR3 nucleotide sequence: TGTGCCAGCAGCCCGCGGGATCCCCAAGAGACCCAGTACTTC. Its translation: CASSPRDPQETQYF.

Comments on this clonotype: A junction boundary mismatches the germline segment, possibly from a read error. The V gene is TRBV7-3, the J gene TRBJ1-3, with D perhaps TRBD1 (5 bases). CDR1 is SGHTA and CDR2 is FQGTGA in the germline V gene. This CDR3 is built from 16 residues. The CDR3: CAGSFEGSGSGNTIYF. CDR3 DNA sequence: TGTGCCGGCAGCTTTGAGGGGAGCGGTTCTGGAAACACCATATATTTT.

The chain uses TRBV5-5 and TRBJ1-5; unclear D gene. The V end was cut by 2 bases, the J end by 6 bases, with 12 bases between. The germline V gene encodes CDR1 SGHKS and CDR2 YYEKEE (reference sequence). The CDR3 consists of 14 residues. The CDR3, as DNA: TGTGCCAGCAGCTTAGGATCAGGTCCTCAGCCCCAGCATTTT. It codes for CASSLGSGPQPQHF.

The chain uses TRBV27 and TRBJ1-4, with 8 bases that match TRBD1. The junction had 5 bases not matched to a gene; V was cut back by 6 bases and J by 8 bases. Germline loops: CDR1 MNHEY, CDR2 SMNVEV (reference sequence). The CDR3 runs 13 residues. The CDR3 nucleotides read TGTGCCAGCAGAACAGGGGGTGAGGAAAAACTGTTTTTT. It yields the protein CASRTGGEEKLFF.

As regards this clonotype: The CDR3 ends on some other residue instead of the conserved phenylalanine or tryptophan, so this is likely a read error. The rearrangement uses TRBV10-3 and TRBJ2-3; D remains ambiguous. V lost 0 bases to trimming and J lost 7 bases, with 11 bases between them. Germline CDR1 reads ENHRY; CDR2 reads SYGVKD. The CDR3 contains 14 residues. The CDR3 nucleotides read TGTGCCATCAGTGAGTCGATGATGAGTAATACGCAGTATTTG. Protein product: CAISESMMSNTQYL.

The chain links TRBV27 to TRBJ2-3; 9 bases match TRBD1. The junction had 8 bases not matched to a gene; V was cut back by 6 bases and J by 4 bases. The length of the CDR3 is 15 residues. CDR1 is MNHEY and CDR2 is SMNVEV in the germline V gene (reference sequence). The DNA of the CDR3 is TGTGCCAGCAGACCCCGGGACAGGGAGCCAGATACGCAGTATTTT. Amino acid sequence: CASRPRDREPDTQYF.

This chain joins TRBV24-1 and TRBJ2-1, with D unclear. CDR3 length: 16 amino acids. Germline CDR1 reads KGHDR; CDR2 reads SFDVKD. V was trimmed by 2 bases and J by 9 bases, leaving 19 bases between them. For the CDR3, the DNA is TGTGCCACCAGTGATTGGGGTCTTGATTCCTCCGGTGAGCAGTTCTTC. Amino acid sequence: CATSDWGLDSSGEQFF.

The J gene is TRBJ2-5, the V gene TRBV20-1, with TRBD2 matching over 12 bases. Trimming removed 4 bases from V and 5 bases from J; junction bases left unmatched: 8. The CDR3 consists of 15 residues. The V gene's germline CDR1 is DFQATT and CDR2 SNEGSKA (reference sequence). CDR3 protein: CSAKTSGSVEETQYF. CDR3 nucleotide sequence: TGCAGTGCTAAGACTAGCGGGAGTGTTGAGGAGACCCAGTACTTC.

This clonotype is a singleton in its sample. The CDR3 nucleotides are TGCAGTGCTAGGGTGTTGTGGGAGGGATCTTTCCCCTACGAGCAGTACTTC. This sequence encodes CSARVLWEGSFPYEQYF. The gene calls are TRBV20-1 and TRBJ2-7, with 7 bases that match TRBD2. The CDR3 extends over 17 amino acids. Germline lookup yields CDR1 DFQATT and CDR2 SNEGSKA (reference sequence). With V trimmed by 3 bases and J by 2 bases, 16 bases remained unmatched.

The chain employs TRBV7-2 and TRBJ2-5, with 9 nucleotides matching TRBD1. The junction had 11 bases not matched to a gene; V was cut back by 7 bases and J by 5 bases. The CDR3 extends over 15 amino acids. Germline V lookup: CDR1 SGHTA, CDR2 FQGNSA. CDR3: CASNWGTGKGETQYF. The CDR3 bases are TGTGCCAGCAATTGGGGGACAGGGAAGGGCGAGACCCAGTACTTC.

This clonotype was recorded many times. The rearrangement links TRBV7-9 to TRBJ2-5; no clear D gene. The germline gives CDR1 SEHNR, CDR2 FQNEAQ (reference sequence). The ends were cut back, 3 bases at V and 4 bases at J, with 6 bases in the middle. This CDR3 spans 12 amino acids. This CDR3 reads CASSLFAETQYF. CDR3 DNA sequence: TGTGCCAGCAGCTTGTTTGCAGAGACCCAGTACTTC.

CDR3 amino acids: CASSPRGTGGGNQPQHF. The CDR3 DNA sequence: TGTGCCAGCTCACCACGGGGAACAGGGGGCGGCAATCAGCCCCAGCATTTT. The J gene is TRBJ1-5, the V gene TRBV18; 9 bases agree with TRBD1. Unmatched junction bases numbered 6, after V lost 1 base and J lost 2 bases. Germline lookup yields CDR1 KGHSH and CDR2 LQKENI. The CDR3 extends over 17 amino acids.

This chain links TRBV11-2 with TRBJ2-4; D gene uncertain. The J call may be faulty, since TRBJ2-5 better matches the DNA end. This CDR3 region has 14 residues. CDR1 and CDR2 (germline): SGHAT, FQNNGV. For the CDR3, the DNA is TGTGCCAGCAGCTCACCGACCGGCGAAGAGACCCAGTACTTC. It specifies CASSSPTGEETQYF.

This clonotype has just a few counts. CDR3 protein: CASSAALSSYNEQFF. DNA of the CDR3: TGTGCCAGCAGTGCGGCCCTAAGCTCCTACAATGAGCAGTTCTTC. This rearrangement joins TRBV2 to TRBJ2-1; no firm D call. This CDR3 has 15 amino acids. CDR1 and CDR2 (germline): SNHLY, FYNNEI. V was clipped by 4 bases and J by 0 bases, with 10 bases between them.

The V gene is TRBV10-3, the J gene TRBJ1-1, with TRBD1 identical over 9 bases. CDR3 size: 14 residues. Germline CDR1 is ENHRY and CDR2 is SYGVKD. With V trimmed by 4 bases and J by 1 base, 1 base remained unmatched. As DNA, the CDR3 is TGTGCCATCAGTGTGGACAGGGGGAACACTGAAGCTTTCTTT. This translates into CAISVDRGNTEAFF.

The V gene is TRBV29-1, the J gene TRBJ2-7; 7 nucleotides match TRBD2. This CDR3 region has 13 residues. Germline lookup yields CDR1 SQVTM and CDR2 ANQGSEA. After removal of 3 bases from V and 4 bases from J, the junction contained 6 bases not matched to a gene. The CDR3 loop reads CSVETSREYEQYF. CDR3 DNA sequence: TGCAGCGTTGAGACTAGCAGGGAATACGAGCAGTACTTC.

The rearrangement uses TRBV7-2 and TRBJ2-1; 8 bases match TRBD2. The V segment lost 4 bases and the J segment 2 bases; nucleotides outside the gene matches: 7. Germline V gene data show CDR1 as SGHTA and CDR2 as FQGNSA. The CDR3 length is 16 residues. The CDR3 here is CASSYGKRGTYNEQFF. In nucleotides, the CDR3 is TGTGCCAGCAGCTACGGCAAGCGGGGGACCTACAATGAGCAGTTCTTC.

This clonotype was detected a few times. The chain has TRBV7-9 and TRBJ2-1; 7 bases match TRBD1. After removal of 5 bases from V and 4 bases from J, the junction contained 5 bases not matched to a gene. The length of the CDR3 is 14 residues. Germline V gene lookup returns CDR1 SEHNR and CDR2 FQNEAQ (reference sequence). CDR3 coding DNA: TGTGCCAGCAGCCCAGACAGGGATTACAATGAGCAGTTCTTC. Translating gives CASSPDRDYNEQFF.

Only a few counts were recorded for this clonotype. This sequence joins TRBV29-1 and TRBJ2-5; a weak D match, TRBD1 (8 bases). The CDR3 consists of 15 residues. CDR1 is SQVTM and CDR2 is ANQGSEA in the germline V gene. V lost 6 bases and J 5 bases, leaving 22 bases between the germline ends. This CDR3 reads CSVGGRDRGVETQYF. DNA of the CDR3: TGCAGCGTCGGGGGGCGAGACAGGGGTGTGGAGACCCAGTACTTC.

This clonotype occurred once. The chain employs TRBV7-2 and TRBJ2-3; no definite D call. The CDR3 totals 15 residues. Germline CDR1 is SGHTA and CDR2 is FQGNSA. Trimming pared 9 bases from V and 2 bases from J, leaving 18 bases between. The CDR3 nucleotides read TGTGCCAGGTCTCGAAGGGTCCTTAACACAGATACGCAGTATTTT. Encoded protein: CARSRRVLNTDTQYF.

The gene calls are TRBV5-1 and TRBJ2-1; TRBD2 is a possible D gene (6 bases). Germline V gives CDR1 SGHRS, CDR2 YFSETQ. The CDR3 runs 13 residues. The germline V and J ends were trimmed by 4 bases and 8 bases, with 13 bases remaining between them. The CDR3 DNA follows: TGCGCCAGCAGCCTGACTAGTCGCGATGAGCAGTTCTTC. Translated: CASSLTSRDEQFF.

This clonotype turned up a few times. The rearrangement links TRBV6-6 to TRBJ2-7, with 8 bases lining up with TRBD2. V shed 4 bases, J shed 0 bases, and the junction held 5 bases outside the gene matches. The V gene's germline CDR1 is MNHNY and CDR2 SVGAGI (reference sequence). The CDR3 covers 15 residues. CDR3 nucleotides: TGTGCCAGCAGTTCAACGGGGGGGGACTCCTACGAGCAGTACTTC. It codes for CASSSTGGDSYEQYF.

A few counts support this clonotype. The J gene is TRBJ2-7, the V gene TRBV5-1; a weak D match, TRBD1 (6 bases). Germline loops: CDR1 SGHRS, CDR2 YFSETQ. V was pared by 0 bases and J by 7 bases, with 20 bases between. The CDR3 has 16 amino acids. In DNA, the CDR3 is TGCGCCAGCAGCTTGGGAGGGACATTACAAGCTACGGAGCAGTACTTC. Translated, it gives CASSLGGTLQATEQYF.

This chain uses TRBV6-1 with TRBJ2-5; 11 bases are a match to TRBD1. After removal of 1 base from V and 11 bases from J, the junction contained 6 bases not matched to a gene. Germline V gene sequence: CDR1 MNHNS, CDR2 SASEGT. The CDR3 loop spans 14 amino acids. The DNA of the CDR3 is TGTGCCAGCAGTGAAGGGACAGGGGGCGATGAGCAGTACTTC. It is translated as CASSEGTGGDEQYF.

This clonotype was observed a few times. The chain has TRBV20-1 and TRBJ2-7; 7 nucleotides agree with TRBD2. J was trimmed by 4 bases and V by 4 bases; bases with no gene match: 10. The germline CDR1 and CDR2 sequences are DFQATT and SNEGSKA (reference sequence). This CDR3 region has 14 residues. CDR3 bases: TGCAGTGCTACTCGGGGGGACCCTAATTACGAGCAGTACTTC. Its translation is CSATRGDPNYEQYF.

The V gene is TRBV30, the J gene TRBJ2-7; 7 bases map to TRBD1. Germline V gives CDR1 GTSNPN, CDR2 SVGIG (reference sequence). The V segment lost 0 bases and the J segment 5 bases; nucleotides outside the gene matches: 7. The CDR3 extends over 14 amino acids. CDR3 amino acids: CAWSVGRGIDEQYF. The DNA of the CDR3 is TGTGCCTGGAGTGTGGGCAGGGGGATCGACGAGCAGTACTTC.

The rearrangement joins TRBV29-1 to TRBJ1-1; D call uncertain. CDR1 is SQVTM, CDR2 ANQGSEA, per germline. V was trimmed by 6 bases and J by 1 base, leaving 12 bases between them. There are 13 residues in the CDR3. The CDR3 region is CSVHPGRNTEAFF. For the CDR3, the DNA is TGCAGCGTCCACCCGGGCCGGAACACTGAAGCTTTCTTT.

The J gene is TRBJ2-1, the V gene TRBV4-2, with TRBD2 matching over 11 bases. Trimming took 0 bases from V and 5 from J; bases not matched to a gene: 6. Germline assignment: CDR1 LGHNA and CDR2 YNFKEQ. The CDR3 covers 17 residues. In nucleotides, the CDR3 is TGTGCCAGCAGCCAAGAGGGTCGGGGACTAGCGGACAATGAGCAGTTCTTC. Its translation: CASSQEGRGLADNEQFF.